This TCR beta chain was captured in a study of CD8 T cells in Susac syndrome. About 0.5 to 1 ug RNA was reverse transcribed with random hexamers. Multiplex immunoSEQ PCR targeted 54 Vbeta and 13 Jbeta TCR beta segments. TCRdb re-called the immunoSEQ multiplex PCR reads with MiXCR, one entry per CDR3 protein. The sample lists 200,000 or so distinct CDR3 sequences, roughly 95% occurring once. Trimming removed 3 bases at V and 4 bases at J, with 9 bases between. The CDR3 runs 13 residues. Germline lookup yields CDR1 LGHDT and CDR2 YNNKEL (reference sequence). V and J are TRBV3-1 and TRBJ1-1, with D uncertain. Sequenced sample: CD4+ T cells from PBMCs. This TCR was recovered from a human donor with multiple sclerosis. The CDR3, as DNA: TGTGCCAGCAGCCAGAATGTAGGCACTGAAGCTTTCTTT. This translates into CASSQNVGTEAFF.